A selection of T cell receptor beta chains follows, all from one sample in a study of shared T cell receptors in the human thymus. TCRdb keeps only in-frame clones here, not all; method: immunoSEQ multiplex PCR. Here the sample spans hundreds of thousands of clones, roughly 86% being singletons. These data also featured in a second study, about human thymus T cells.

The sequenced material came from thymocytes. These receptors originate from a boy under two years old with a congenital heart defect. Each CDR3 is given with its conserved first and last residue. Fields, in order: clone size, J gene, CDR3 length, V gene, D gene, CDR3 DNA, CDR3 protein. The D gene is left open where the match is weak. Rows may omit the clone size; those that give it use once, few, many or a size class.

clone_size: few; j_call: TRBJ1-2; cdr3_length: 16; v_call: TRBV6-4; d_call: -; cdr3_nt: TGTGCCAGCAGTGACTCCCATAGCGGGGTTATTAATGGCTACACCTTC; cdr3_aa: CASSDSHSGVINGYTF
clone_size: -; j_call: TRBJ1-3; cdr3_length: 15; v_call: TRBV18; d_call: -; cdr3_nt: TGTGCCAGCTCACCACCGGGGGCATCTGGAAACACCATATATTTT; cdr3_aa: CASSPPGASGNTIYF
clone_size: -; j_call: TRBJ2-7; cdr3_length: 14; v_call: TRBV4-1; d_call: -; cdr3_nt: TGCGCCAGCAGCCACACCCCGAGTGTATACGAGCAGTACTTC; cdr3_aa: CASSHTPSVYEQYF
clone_size: -; j_call: TRBJ2-2; cdr3_length: 13; v_call: TRBV30; d_call: -; cdr3_nt: TGTGCCTGGGGAACCGACAGGCCAGGGGAGCTGTTTTTT; cdr3_aa: CAWGTDRPGELFF
clone_size: few; j_call: TRBJ1-1; cdr3_length: 16; v_call: TRBV5-6; d_call: -; cdr3_nt: TGTGCCAGCAGCTTGGCTCGTATTCAGGGTTACACTGAAGCTTTCTTT; cdr3_aa: CASSLARIQGYTEAFF
clone_size: -; j_call: TRBJ2-7; cdr3_length: 13; v_call: TRBV5-1; d_call: -; cdr3_nt: TGCGCCAGCAGCTTTAAATCCCCCTACGAGCAGTACTTC; cdr3_aa: CASSFKSPYEQYF
clone_size: -; j_call: TRBJ2-5; cdr3_length: 15; v_call: TRBV7-2; d_call: TRBD2; cdr3_nt: TGTGCCAGCAGCTGTGGACTAGCGGGACAAGAGTCCCAGTACTTC; cdr3_aa: CASSCGLAGQESQYF
clone_size: once; j_call: TRBJ2-3; cdr3_length: 17; v_call: TRBV9; d_call: -; cdr3_nt: TGTGCCAGCAGCCCCCTGGAGGCTAGCGCGGACACAGATACGCAGTATTTT; cdr3_aa: CASSPLEASADTDTQYF
clone_size: once; j_call: TRBJ2-3; cdr3_length: 11; v_call: TRBV20-1; d_call: -; cdr3_nt: TGCAGTGCGGTACTCCCCGATACGCAGTATTTT; cdr3_aa: CSAVLPDTQYF
clone_size: -; j_call: TRBJ2-3; cdr3_length: 16; v_call: TRBV28; d_call: TRBD1; cdr3_nt: TGTGCCAGCAGCCTAATCACAGGGGGCAGGACAGATACGCAGTATTTT; cdr3_aa: CASSLITGGRTDTQYF
clone_size: once; j_call: TRBJ2-5; cdr3_length: 11; v_call: TRBV30; d_call: -; cdr3_nt: TGTGCCTGGAGTGTACTCGAGGAGCAGTACTTC; cdr3_aa: CAWSVLEEQYF
clone_size: -; j_call: TRBJ2-6; cdr3_length: 15; v_call: TRBV4-1; d_call: -; cdr3_nt: TGCGCCAGCAGCCCGAGACAGACCGGGGCCAACGTCCTGACTTTC; cdr3_aa: CASSPRQTGANVLTF
clone_size: -; j_call: TRBJ1-5; cdr3_length: 20; v_call: TRBV6-1; d_call: -; cdr3_nt: TGTGCCAGCAGTGAATCTGGTTATGATAGGGGATGTTGTAGCAATCAGCCCCAGCATTTT; cdr3_aa: CASSESGYDRGCCSNQPQHF
clone_size: -; j_call: TRBJ2-7; cdr3_length: 15; v_call: TRBV18; d_call: -; cdr3_nt: TGTGCCAGCTCACCACCGTCGAGGACAGTTTACGAGCAGTACTTC; cdr3_aa: CASSPPSRTVYEQYF
clone_size: -; j_call: TRBJ2-1; cdr3_length: 15; v_call: TRBV2; d_call: TRBD2; cdr3_nt: TGTGCCAGCAGTGTGGAGCGGGAGACCCACAATGAGCAGTTCTTC; cdr3_aa: CASSVERETHNEQFF
clone_size: -; j_call: TRBJ2-7; cdr3_length: 16; v_call: TRBV12-1; d_call: -; cdr3_nt: TGTGCCAGCAGCTTAGTCGACAGTCAGTATCGCTACGAGCAGTACTTC; cdr3_aa: CASSLVDSQYRYEQYF
clone_size: -; j_call: TRBJ2-2; cdr3_length: 17; v_call: TRBV27; d_call: -; cdr3_nt: TGTGCCAGCAGTTTATTATCAAGGAGCGGGCAGGTCGGGGAGCTGTTTTTT; cdr3_aa: CASSLLSRSGQVGELFF
clone_size: -; j_call: TRBJ2-7; cdr3_length: 16; v_call: TRBV5-1; d_call: -; cdr3_nt: TGCGCCAGCAGCTTGGGCGGGGGCTCGCCTTCCTACGAGCAGTACTTC; cdr3_aa: CASSLGGGSPSYEQYF
clone_size: -; j_call: TRBJ1-3; cdr3_length: 14; v_call: TRBV5-6; d_call: -; cdr3_nt: TGTGCCAGCAGCTTGCTCCCCTCTGGAAACACCATATATTTT; cdr3_aa: CASSLLPSGNTIYF
clone_size: -; j_call: TRBJ2-1; cdr3_length: 14; v_call: TRBV28; d_call: TRBD1; cdr3_nt: TGTGCCAGCAACCCTCAGAGGGGGCGCAATGAGCAGTTCTTC; cdr3_aa: CASNPQRGRNEQFF
clone_size: -; j_call: TRBJ2-5; cdr3_length: 17; v_call: TRBV4-1; d_call: TRBD2; cdr3_nt: TGCGCCAGCAGCCAAGGAATAGCGGGGGACTCTCAAGAGACCCAGTACTTC; cdr3_aa: CASSQGIAGDSQETQYF
clone_size: once; j_call: TRBJ2-5; cdr3_length: 14; v_call: TRBV5-4; d_call: TRBD1; cdr3_nt: TGTGCCAGCAGTGCCGGGACAGGGAGGGAGACCCAGTACTTC; cdr3_aa: CASSAGTGRETQYF
clone_size: once; j_call: TRBJ1-2; cdr3_length: 13; v_call: TRBV2; d_call: TRBD1; cdr3_nt: TGTGCCAGCAGAGCAGGGGGCGGCTATGGCTACACCTTC; cdr3_aa: CASRAGGGYGYTF
clone_size: once; j_call: TRBJ2-2; cdr3_length: 18; v_call: TRBV4-1; d_call: -; cdr3_nt: TGCGCCAGCAGCCAAGACTCCGGGCTAGCGATGAACACCGGGGAGCTGTTTTTT; cdr3_aa: CASSQDSGLAMNTGELFF
clone_size: -; j_call: TRBJ1-4; cdr3_length: 15; v_call: TRBV4-1; d_call: TRBD1; cdr3_nt: TGCGCCAGCAGCCAAGGCAGGGGGACTAATGAAAAACTGTTTTTT; cdr3_aa: CASSQGRGTNEKLFF
clone_size: -; j_call: TRBJ2-5; cdr3_length: 13; v_call: TRBV6-5; d_call: -; cdr3_nt: TGTGCCAGCAGTAACTCAGGGGAAGAGACCCAGTACTTC; cdr3_aa: CASSNSGEETQYF
clone_size: -; j_call: TRBJ2-4; cdr3_length: 22; v_call: TRBV4-2; d_call: TRBD1; cdr3_nt: TGTGCCAGCAGCCCTCACGCAAACCTTAGGGACAGTGGGGCTTTAGCCAAAAACATTCAGTACTTC; cdr3_aa: CASSPHANLRDSGALAKNIQYF
clone_size: -; j_call: TRBJ2-1; cdr3_length: 17; v_call: TRBV27; d_call: TRBD2; cdr3_nt: TGTGCCAGCAGTTTAGAAGGAGATAGCGGGATTTACAATGAGCAGTTCTTC; cdr3_aa: CASSLEGDSGIYNEQFF
clone_size: -; j_call: TRBJ2-1; cdr3_length: 15; v_call: TRBV2; d_call: TRBD1; cdr3_nt: TGTGCCAGCAGTGAAGTTGGGACAGGGGGCAGTGAGCAGTTCTTC; cdr3_aa: CASSEVGTGGSEQFF
clone_size: -; j_call: TRBJ2-3; cdr3_length: 14; v_call: TRBV4-3; d_call: -; cdr3_nt: TGCGCCAGCAGCAAAAGCGGGAGCACAGATACGCAGTATTTT; cdr3_aa: CASSKSGSTDTQYF
clone_size: once; j_call: TRBJ1-1; cdr3_length: 13; v_call: TRBV6-5; d_call: TRBD1; cdr3_nt: TGTGCCAGCATCGGACAGGAAAAAGCTGAAGCTTTCTTT; cdr3_aa: CASIGQEKAEAFF
clone_size: -; j_call: TRBJ1-2; cdr3_length: 14; v_call: TRBV12-5; d_call: -; cdr3_nt: TGTGCTAGTGGTTTTTCGACGGAGCACTATGGCTACACCTTC; cdr3_aa: CASGFSTEHYGYTF
clone_size: -; j_call: TRBJ2-7; cdr3_length: 16; v_call: TRBV7-9; d_call: -; cdr3_nt: TGTGCCAGCAGCGTTATTCTCGGGTATGGATCGGACGAGCAGTACTTC; cdr3_aa: CASSVILGYGSDEQYF
clone_size: -; j_call: TRBJ1-1; cdr3_length: 13; v_call: TRBV4-3; d_call: -; cdr3_nt: TGCGCCAGCAGCCAAGATACCCGGGGGATGGCTTTCTTT; cdr3_aa: CASSQDTRGMAFF
clone_size: -; j_call: TRBJ1-5; cdr3_length: 17; v_call: TRBV28; d_call: TRBD1; cdr3_nt: TGTGCCAGCAGTTTGCCGCGGACAGGTTGGGGGAATCAGCCCCAGCATTTT; cdr3_aa: CASSLPRTGWGNQPQHF
clone_size: -; j_call: TRBJ2-3; cdr3_length: 16; v_call: TRBV4-1; d_call: TRBD2; cdr3_nt: TGCGCCAGCAGCCACGGTAGCGGGGGAGTCACAGATACGCAGTATTTT; cdr3_aa: CASSHGSGGVTDTQYF
clone_size: -; j_call: TRBJ2-3; cdr3_length: 16; v_call: TRBV27; d_call: TRBD2; cdr3_nt: TGTGCCAGCAGAAAACTAGCGGGGGAGGCCACAGATACGCAGTATTTT; cdr3_aa: CASRKLAGEATDTQYF
clone_size: -; j_call: TRBJ2-7; cdr3_length: 16; v_call: TRBV7-6; d_call: -; cdr3_nt: TGTGCCAGCAGCTTAGTCTCTGCAAGGGGCTCCTACGAGCAGTACTTC; cdr3_aa: CASSLVSARGSYEQYF
clone_size: -; j_call: TRBJ2-1; cdr3_length: 15; v_call: TRBV5-4; d_call: TRBD2; cdr3_nt: TGTGCCAGCAGCTCATTAGCGGGGCTGAACAATGAGCAGTTCTTC; cdr3_aa: CASSSLAGLNNEQFF
clone_size: -; j_call: TRBJ1-4; cdr3_length: 15; v_call: TRBV28; d_call: TRBD1; cdr3_nt: TGTGCCAGCAGTTTGGGGACAGGGAGGGATGAAAAACTGTTTTTT; cdr3_aa: CASSLGTGRDEKLFF
clone_size: -; j_call: TRBJ2-1; cdr3_length: 16; v_call: TRBV18; d_call: -; cdr3_nt: TGTGCCAGCTCACCTACCAGGCAGAGCTCCTACAATGAGCAGTTCTTC; cdr3_aa: CASSPTRQSSYNEQFF